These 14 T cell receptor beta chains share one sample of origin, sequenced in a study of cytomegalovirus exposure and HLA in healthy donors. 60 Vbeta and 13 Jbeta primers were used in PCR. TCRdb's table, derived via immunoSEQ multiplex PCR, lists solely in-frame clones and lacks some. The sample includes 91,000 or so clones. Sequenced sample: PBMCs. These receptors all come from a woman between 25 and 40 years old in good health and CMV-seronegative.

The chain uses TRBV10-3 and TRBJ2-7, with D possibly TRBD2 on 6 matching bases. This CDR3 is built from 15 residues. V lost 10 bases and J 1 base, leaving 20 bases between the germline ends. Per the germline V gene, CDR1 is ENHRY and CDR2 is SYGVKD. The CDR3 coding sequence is TGTGCCACCCTACCCCCCGGCGGGATGTCCTACGAGCAGTACTTC. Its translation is CATLPPGGMSYEQYF.

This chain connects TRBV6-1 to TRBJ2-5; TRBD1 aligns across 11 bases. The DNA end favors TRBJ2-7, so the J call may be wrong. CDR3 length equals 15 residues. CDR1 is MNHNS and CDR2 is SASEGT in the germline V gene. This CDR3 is CASSELGGTGGEQYF. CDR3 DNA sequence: TGTGCCAGCAGTGAATTGGGGGGGACAGGGGGCGAGCAGTACTTC.

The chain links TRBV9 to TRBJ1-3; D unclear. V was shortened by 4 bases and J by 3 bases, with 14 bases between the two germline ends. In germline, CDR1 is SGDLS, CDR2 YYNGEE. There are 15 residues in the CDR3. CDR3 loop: CASSPRPADGNTIYF. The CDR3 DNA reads TGTGCCAGCAGCCCCCGACCGGCGGATGGAAACACCATATATTTT.

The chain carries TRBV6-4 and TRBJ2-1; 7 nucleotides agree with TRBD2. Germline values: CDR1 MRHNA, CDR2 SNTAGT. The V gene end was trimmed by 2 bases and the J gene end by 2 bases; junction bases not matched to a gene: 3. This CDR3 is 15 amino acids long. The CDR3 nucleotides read TGTGCCAGCAGTGACGCCGGGAGGCCCTACAATGAGCAGTTCTTC. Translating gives CASSDAGRPYNEQFF.

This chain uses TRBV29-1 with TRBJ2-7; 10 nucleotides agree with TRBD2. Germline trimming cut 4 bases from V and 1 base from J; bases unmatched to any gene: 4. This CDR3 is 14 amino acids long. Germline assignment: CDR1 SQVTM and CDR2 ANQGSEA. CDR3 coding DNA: TGCAGCGTTGTGTGGACTAGCGGATCCTACGAGCAGTACTTC. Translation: CSVVWTSGSYEQYF.

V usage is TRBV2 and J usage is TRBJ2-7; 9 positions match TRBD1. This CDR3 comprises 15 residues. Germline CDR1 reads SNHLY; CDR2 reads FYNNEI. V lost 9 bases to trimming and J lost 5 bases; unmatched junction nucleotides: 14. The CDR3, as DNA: TGTGCCAGTAGTAAGAACGGACAGGGGAAGGACGAGCAGTACTTC. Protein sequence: CASSKNGQGKDEQYF.

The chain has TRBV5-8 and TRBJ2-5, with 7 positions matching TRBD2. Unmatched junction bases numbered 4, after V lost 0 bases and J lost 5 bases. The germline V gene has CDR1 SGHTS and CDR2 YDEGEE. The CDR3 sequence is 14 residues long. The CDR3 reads CASSLVGGSETQYF. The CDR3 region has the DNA TGTGCCAGCAGCTTGGTCGGGGGGTCGGAGACCCAGTACTTC.

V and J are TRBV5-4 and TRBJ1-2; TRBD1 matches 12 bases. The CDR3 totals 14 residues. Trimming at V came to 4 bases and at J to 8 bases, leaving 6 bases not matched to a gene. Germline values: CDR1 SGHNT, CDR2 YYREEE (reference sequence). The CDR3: CASSGRDRGQGYTF. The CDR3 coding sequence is TGTGCCAGCAGCGGTCGGGACAGGGGGCAAGGCTACACCTTC.

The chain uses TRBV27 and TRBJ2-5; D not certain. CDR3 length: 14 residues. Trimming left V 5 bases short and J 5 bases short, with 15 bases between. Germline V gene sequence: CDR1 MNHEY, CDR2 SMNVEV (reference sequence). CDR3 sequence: CASSPGSVRETQYF. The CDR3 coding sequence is TGTGCCAGCAGTCCTGGCAGCGTCCGGGAGACCCAGTACTTC.

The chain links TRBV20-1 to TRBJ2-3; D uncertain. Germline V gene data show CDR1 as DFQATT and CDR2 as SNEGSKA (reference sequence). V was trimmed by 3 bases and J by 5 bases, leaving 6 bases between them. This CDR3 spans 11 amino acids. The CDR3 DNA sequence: TGCAGTGCTAGTAATGTAGATACGCAGTATTTT. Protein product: CSASNVDTQYF.

CDR3 sequence: CASSLLGLEDTQYF. The CDR3, as DNA: TGTGCCAGCAGCTTACTAGGTTTGGAAGATACGCAGTATTTT. The chain carries TRBV13 and TRBJ2-3; D not resolved. CDR3 size: 14 residues. V lost 2 bases and J 5 bases, leaving 11 bases between the germline ends. In germline, CDR1 is PRHDT, CDR2 FYEKMQ (reference sequence).

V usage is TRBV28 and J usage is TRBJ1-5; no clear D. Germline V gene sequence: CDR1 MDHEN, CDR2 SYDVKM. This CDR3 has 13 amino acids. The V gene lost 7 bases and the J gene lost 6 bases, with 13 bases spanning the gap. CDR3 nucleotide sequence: TGTGCCAGCAAGAAACACGTCCCTCAGCCCCAGCATTTT. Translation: CASKKHVPQPQHF.

CDR3 loop: CASSPGGSTDTQYF. The CDR3 region has the DNA TGTGCCAGCAGCCCGGGGGGGAGCACAGATACGCAGTATTTT. This chain uses TRBV7-9 with TRBJ2-3; 8 nucleotides align to TRBD2. CDR3 size: 14 residues. The V gene's germline CDR1 is SEHNR and CDR2 FQNEAQ (reference sequence). V shed 5 bases, J shed 0 bases, and the junction held 1 base outside the gene matches.

CDR3 loop: CASSREADTQYF. For the CDR3, the DNA is TGTGCCAGCAGCCGGGAGGCAGATACGCAGTATTTT. This rearrangement joins TRBV11-2 to TRBJ2-3; 7 bases match TRBD2. Looked up from germline, CDR1 is SGHAT and CDR2 is FQNNGV. Trimming removed 5 bases from V and 4 bases from J; junction bases left unmatched: 0. This CDR3 comprises 12 residues.